This T cell receptor (beta chain) was documented in a study of T-cell reconstitution after alpha-beta-depleted transplantation in children. Study-level findings and limits: The high TCRbeta diversity at day 60 in some patients came from surviving recipient T cells and thymic progenitors. Several hundred expanded graft clones reportedly gave rise to the alpha-beta T cells present about two months after transplant. Fresh T-cell production supplied most of the T-cell counts and diversity seen one year after transplant.

This clonotype was seen many times. Antigen: not known. Unique molecular identifiers were incorporated into the prepared TCRbeta library. A single record per CDR3 protein comes from TCRdb applying MiXCR to the PCR reads. The table shows more than 200,000 distinct CDR3 sequences, with over 20% occurring only once. In germline, CDR1 is LGHDT, CDR2 YNNKEL (reference sequence). Trimming removed 5 bases from V and 2 bases from J, with 18 bases in between. CDR3 size: 17 residues. V usage is TRBV3-1 and J usage is TRBJ2-2, with a weak D call TRBD2 (5 bases). Sequencing used PBMCs, obtained before TCRalphabeta/CD19-depleted stem cell transplant. The clonotype originates from a girl aged 2-10 years with Fanconi anemia, due to receive a stem cell transplant. This chain's CDR3 is CASSALWLAANTGELFF. Written as DNA, the CDR3 is TGTGCCAGCAGCGCCCTTTGGCTAGCAGCTAACACCGGGGAGCTGTTTTTT.